This is a list of T cell receptor beta chains from one sample in a study of blood T cell repertoires in COVID-19. Measured with immunoSEQ multiplex PCR; TCRdb has only the in-frame clones, and not every one. The data contain around 250,000 clones, approximately 82% of them seen just once; the ten biggest clones take up over 12%. Sequencing was done on a sample of PBMCs or T cells enriched from blood (not recorded which). Receptors originate from a man aged 35-49 years who had recovered from COVID-19. CDR3s include the opening cysteine and the closing phenylalanine or tryptophan. A D gene is named only where the DNA matches it firmly. Not every row has a clone size; where given, it reads once, few, many or a size class.

j_gene,v_gene,d_gene,abundance,CDR3aa,CDR3nt
TRBJ2-7,TRBV5-1,TRBD2,-,CASSLAGGSYEQYF,TGCGCCAGCAGCTTGGCGGGGGGTTCCTACGAGCAGTACTTC
TRBJ1-1,TRBV3-1/TRBV3-2,-,-,CASSQDRRGLDAFF,TGTGCCAGCAGCCAAGATCGTAGGGGATTGGATGCTTTCTTT
TRBJ2-7,TRBV28,-,few,CASREQGASYEQYF,TGTGCCAGCAGGGAACAGGGTGCCTCCTACGAGCAGTACTTC
TRBJ1-1,TRBV7-2,TRBD1,-,CASSPRQGPTEAFF,TGTGCCAGCAGCCCCCGACAGGGACCCACTGAAGCTTTCTTT
TRBJ1-6,TRBV28,TRBD1,-,CASRGQGTYNSPLHF,TGTGCCAGCAGAGGACAGGGCACCTATAATTCACCCCTCCACTTT
TRBJ2-7,TRBV18,TRBD1,-,CASSPGTGEMEQYF,TGTGCCAGCTCACCCGGGACAGGGGAAATGGAGCAGTACTTC
TRBJ2-6,TRBV19,-,-,CASRRGDPGVSGANVLTF,TGTGCCAGCCGAAGGGGTGACCCGGGGGTCTCTGGGGCCAACGTCCTGACTTTC
TRBJ1-5,TRBV7-5,-,-,CVRSLEQGVTNQPQHF,TGTGTCAGAAGCTTAGAGCAGGGGGTAACCAATCAGCCCCAGCATTTT
TRBJ1-2,TRBV15,-,-,CATSSELTELFGYTF,TGTGCCACCAGCAGCGAATTGACAGAACTATTTGGCTACACCTTC
TRBJ1-2,TRBV19,-,-,CASSIDRSNYGYTF,TGTGCCAGTAGTATCGACAGATCTAACTATGGCTACACCTTC
TRBJ2-7,TRBV6-1,TRBD2,-,CASSESSGRVHEQYF,TGTGCCAGCAGTGAATCGAGCGGGAGGGTCCACGAGCAGTACTTC
TRBJ1-2,TRBV7-3,TRBD1,-,CASSLRTGDGYTF,TGTGCCAGCAGCTTAAGGACAGGGGATGGCTACACCTTC
TRBJ1-5,TRBV3-1/TRBV3-2,-,-,CASTESEGCNQPQHF,TGTGCCAGTACCGAATCGGAGGGTTGCAATCAGCCCCAGCATTTT
TRBJ2-7,TRBV10-3,-,few,CATAYEQYF,TGTGCCACCGCCTACGAGCAGTACTTC
TRBJ1-4,TRBV9,TRBD1,-,CASSVADRGNEKLFF,TGTGCCAGCAGCGTAGCAGACAGGGGCAATGAAAAACTGTTTTTT
TRBJ1-4,TRBV28,-,-,CASGADGFNEKLFF,TGTGCCAGCGGGGCAGACGGATTTAATGAAAAACTGTTTTTT
TRBJ2-1,TRBV10-3,-,-,CAIRVRDEQFF,TGTGCCATCAGGGTGCGGGATGAGCAGTTCTTC
TRBJ2-7,TRBV28,TRBD2,-,CASLLAGVPVEQYF,TGTGCCAGCTTACTAGCGGGGGTTCCTGTCGAGCAGTACTTC
TRBJ2-7,TRBV6-5,-,-,CASSPTYEQYF,TGTGCCAGCAGTCCCACATACGAGCAGTACTTC
TRBJ1-2,TRBV19,TRBD1,-,CASSTRDRGHYGYTF,TGTGCCAGTAGTACCCGGGACAGGGGGCATTATGGCTACACCTTC
TRBJ2-3,TRBV10-3,TRBD2,few,CAITGSGGITDTQYF,TGTGCCATTACGGGGAGCGGGGGCATCACAGATACGCAGTATTTT
TRBJ1-1,TRBV12-3/TRBV12-4,-,-,CASSWTVNTEAFF,TGTGCCAGCAGTTGGACAGTGAACACTGAAGCTTTCTTT
TRBJ1-2,TRBV5-1,TRBD1,once,CASSPQGEATYGYTF,TGCGCCAGCAGCCCCCAGGGGGAGGCAACCTATGGCTACACCTTC
TRBJ1-3,TRBV6-5,-,-,CASRPQANSGNTIYF,TGTGCCAGCAGGCCACAGGCCAACTCTGGAAACACCATATATTTT
TRBJ1-1,TRBV19,-,-,CASSRQIRNTEAFF,TGTGCCAGTTCTCGACAGATAAGGAACACTGAAGCTTTCTTT
TRBJ1-6,TRBV6-5,TRBD1,once,CASRGTVESPLHF,TGTGCCAGCAGGGGGACAGTTGAATCACCCCTCCACTTT
TRBJ1-2,TRBV19,-,-,CASSTGKGAGYTF,TGTGCCAGTAGTACAGGGAAAGGAGCTGGCTACACCTTC
TRBJ2-2,TRBV5-4,TRBD2,-,CASSPTGTSRNTGELFF,TGTGCCAGCAGCCCGACAGGGACTAGCAGGAACACCGGGGAGCTGTTTTTT
TRBJ2-7,TRBV7-2,-,once,CASSLGPYQAYEQYF,TGTGCCAGCAGCTTAGGTCCCTATCAGGCCTACGAGCAGTACTTC